This is a list of T cell receptor beta chains from one sample in a study of chemoradiotherapy in HPV16-positive cancers. Generated by immunoSEQ multiplex PCR, the TCRdb table keeps only in-frame clones and is missing some. The sample records approximately 12,000 clones, around 82% being singletons. The sample here was taken from a patient who underwent chemoradiotherapy. The source is a human donor with HPV-associated anogenital cancer. Both conserved end residues are part of each CDR3. D genes are given only for firm matches. Expanded clones get a size class; other rows say once, few or many, or leave the size out.

V gene: TRBV9
J gene: TRBJ2-3
D gene: TRBD2
clone size: -
CDR3 protein: CASSVVIAGDTDTQYF
CDR3 DNA: TGTGCCAGCAGCGTAGTTATAGCGGGGGACACAGATACGCAGTATTTT

V gene: TRBV27
J gene: TRBJ2-7
D gene: TRBD2
clone size: -
CDR3 protein: CASSPSSGVNSYEQYF
CDR3 DNA: TGTGCCAGCAGTCCTTCTAGCGGGGTTAACTCCTACGAGCAGTACTTC

V gene: TRBV5-1
J gene: TRBJ1-1
D gene: -
clone size: once
CDR3 protein: CASSLLRAADTEAFF
CDR3 DNA: TGCGCCAGCAGCTTGCTCCGAGCAGCAGACACTGAAGCTTTCTTT

V gene: TRBV4-1
J gene: TRBJ1-2
D gene: -
clone size: -
CDR3 protein: CASSKPPSRQQPYGYTF
CDR3 DNA: TGCGCCAGCAGCAAACCGCCGTCCAGACAGCAGCCCTATGGCTACACCTTC

V gene: TRBV18
J gene: TRBJ2-7
D gene: -
clone size: -
CDR3 protein: CASSPSGPYEQYF
CDR3 DNA: TGTGCCAGCTCACCCAGCGGACCCTACGAGCAGTACTTC

V gene: TRBV11-3
J gene: TRBJ2-3
D gene: -
clone size: -
CDR3 protein: CASSLGAENTDTQYF
CDR3 DNA: TGTGCCAGCAGCTTAGGGGCAGAAAACACAGATACGCAGTATTTT

V gene: TRBV7-2
J gene: TRBJ1-4
D gene: TRBD1
clone size: -
CDR3 protein: CASSLVFQGGEKLFF
CDR3 DNA: TGTGCCAGCAGCTTAGTCTTCCAGGGGGGAGAAAAACTGTTTTTT

V gene: TRBV27
J gene: TRBJ1-2
D gene: -
clone size: -
CDR3 protein: CASRSGGYNYGYTF
CDR3 DNA: TGTGCCAGCAGGTCGGGGGGATATAACTATGGCTACACCTTC

V gene: TRBV20-1
J gene: TRBJ1-1
D gene: -
clone size: -
CDR3 protein: CSAGRGVAFF
CDR3 DNA: TGCAGTGCAGGGAGGGGCGTAGCTTTCTTT

V gene: TRBV5-5
J gene: TRBJ2-1
D gene: -
clone size: -
CDR3 protein: CASSLDVGQDEQFF
CDR3 DNA: TGTGCCAGCAGCTTGGATGTAGGGCAGGATGAGCAGTTCTTC

V gene: TRBV7-6
J gene: TRBJ1-6
D gene: TRBD1
clone size: once
CDR3 protein: CASSTGTGDSPLHF
CDR3 DNA: TGTGCCAGCAGTACCGGGACAGGGGATTCACCCCTCCACTTT

V gene: TRBV28
J gene: TRBJ2-7
D gene: TRBD1
clone size: -
CDR3 protein: CASRQGAYEQYF
CDR3 DNA: TGTGCCAGCAGACAGGGGGCCTACGAGCAGTACTTC

V gene: TRBV7-9
J gene: TRBJ2-7
D gene: -
clone size: -
CDR3 protein: CASSLGKTQQYF
CDR3 DNA: TGTGCCAGCAGCTTAGGGAAGACTCAGCAGTACTTC

V gene: TRBV4-2
J gene: TRBJ2-7
D gene: TRBD2
clone size: -
CDR3 protein: CASSRPGGQTYEQYF
CDR3 DNA: TGTGCCAGCAGCCGTCCGGGGGGGCAGACCTACGAGCAGTACTTC

V gene: TRBV5-4
J gene: TRBJ2-6
D gene: -
clone size: -
CDR3 protein: CASSLVSGANVLTF
CDR3 DNA: TGTGCCAGCAGCTTGGTCTCTGGGGCCAACGTCCTGACTTTC

V gene: TRBV5-4
J gene: TRBJ1-5
D gene: -
clone size: -
CDR3 protein: CASSLCLYNQPQHF
CDR3 DNA: TGTGCCAGCAGCTTGTGTCTTTACAATCAGCCCCAGCATTTT

V gene: TRBV10-1
J gene: TRBJ2-3
D gene: -
clone size: -
CDR3 protein: CASSRAPPADTQYF
CDR3 DNA: TGCGCCAGCAGTCGAGCCCCCCCAGCAGATACGCAGTATTTT

V gene: TRBV4-1
J gene: TRBJ2-5
D gene: -
clone size: -
CDR3 protein: CASTDPSRETQYF
CDR3 DNA: TGCGCCAGCACGGATCCGTCGCGAGAGACCCAGTACTTC

V gene: TRBV7-9
J gene: TRBJ2-7
D gene: -
clone size: -
CDR3 protein: CASSLVDSRFRSYEQYF
CDR3 DNA: TGTGCCAGCAGCTTAGTAGACTCCCGGTTCCGCTCCTACGAGCAGTACTTC

V gene: TRBV5-8
J gene: TRBJ1-2
D gene: -
clone size: -
CDR3 protein: CASSLVAAYYGYTF
CDR3 DNA: TGTGCCAGCAGCTTGGTAGCAGCTTACTATGGCTACACCTTC

V gene: TRBV29-1
J gene: TRBJ2-3
D gene: -
clone size: -
CDR3 protein: CSAGADTQYF
CDR3 DNA: TGCAGCGCAGGGGCAGATACGCAGTATTTT

V gene: TRBV14
J gene: TRBJ1-6
D gene: -
clone size: few
CDR3 protein: CASSKYPGSSYNSPLHF
CDR3 DNA: TGTGCCAGCAGCAAGTACCCTGGGAGCTCCTATAATTCACCCCTCCACTTT

V gene: TRBV19
J gene: TRBJ2-1
D gene: TRBD2
clone size: -
CDR3 protein: CASTPIPGLAGSGSYNEQFF
CDR3 DNA: TGTGCCAGTACCCCAATACCGGGACTAGCGGGGTCTGGGAGCTACAATGAGCAGTTCTTC

V gene: TRBV7-3
J gene: TRBJ1-1
D gene: -
clone size: -
CDR3 protein: CASSSQGDGTEAFF
CDR3 DNA: TGTGCCAGCAGCTCTCAGGGAGATGGCACTGAAGCTTTCTTT

V gene: TRBV20-1
J gene: TRBJ2-7
D gene: -
clone size: -
CDR3 protein: CSGTFTYEQYF
CDR3 DNA: TGCAGTGGAACATTTACCTACGAGCAGTACTTC

V gene: TRBV14
J gene: TRBJ2-7
D gene: -
clone size: few
CDR3 protein: CASSQDPDEQYF
CDR3 DNA: TGTGCCAGCAGCCAAGATCCGGACGAGCAGTACTTC

V gene: TRBV5-1
J gene: TRBJ2-3
D gene: -
clone size: once
CDR3 protein: CASSDPQGPTDTQYF
CDR3 DNA: TGCGCCAGCTCGGACCCTCAAGGGCCCACAGATACGCAGTATTTT

V gene: TRBV21-1
J gene: TRBJ1-1
D gene: -
clone size: -
CDR3 protein: CASSSGTDHMNTEAFF
CDR3 DNA: TGTGCCAGCAGCTCTGGGACAGACCACATGAACACTGAAGCTTTCTTT

V gene: TRBV13
J gene: TRBJ2-1
D gene: TRBD2
clone size: -
CDR3 protein: CASTERLAGLSEQFF
CDR3 DNA: TGTGCCAGCACGGAAAGACTAGCGGGGCTGAGTGAGCAGTTCTTC